These T cell receptor beta chains were read from a single sample in a study of T cells expressing NK-cell markers. TCRdb re-called the 5' RACE reads and gives one entry per CDR3 protein, without DNA. The listing records around 470,000 distinct CDR3 sequences. Sequencing was carried out using blood T cells: a sorted CD56 or NKG2C T cell subset, CD4+ or CD8+ T cells, or bulk PBMC T cells (not recorded which). The origin of the receptors is a woman aged 45-59 years in good health. Each CDR3 is given with its conserved first and last residue. The order of the fields is CDR3 length, V gene, J gene, CDR3 protein.

length: 14
V: TRBV5-1
J: TRBJ1-5
CDR3: CASATGTGGQPQHF

length: 12
V: TRBV18
J: TRBJ2-1
CDR3: CASSEISDEQFF

length: 14
V: TRBV12-3/TRBV12-4
J: TRBJ2-1
CDR3: CASRDLALQYEQFF

length: 14
V: TRBV5-1
J: TRBJ1-1
CDR3: CASSSSGRPTEAFF

length: 15
V: TRBV3-1
J: TRBJ1-6
CDR3: CASRDRGSYNSPLHF

length: 15
V: TRBV2
J: TRBJ1-2
CDR3: CASRGFPQGSYGYTF

length: 16
V: TRBV4-1
J: TRBJ2-3
CDR3: CASSLPTGGVADTQYF

length: 15
V: TRBV5-1
J: TRBJ2-1
CDR3: CASKKQDRDYNEQFF

length: 15
V: TRBV20-1
J: TRBJ2-5
CDR3: CSARVLGLPLETQYF

length: 17
V: TRBV5-1
J: TRBJ2-1
CDR3: CASSWSGGGGSYNEQFF

length: 13
V: TRBV20-1
J: TRBJ2-4
CDR3: CSAPGGGKNIQYF

length: 14
V: TRBV20-1
J: TRBJ2-3
CDR3: CSAERGNLRSTQYF

length: 13
V: TRBV29-1
J: TRBJ1-1
CDR3: CSVNEGWHTEAFF

length: 16
V: TRBV6-2/TRBV6-3
J: TRBJ2-1
CDR3: CASSSSKTGSYNEQFF

length: 15
V: TRBV5-1
J: TRBJ2-7
CDR3: CASSFYPLAGYEQYF

length: 15
V: TRBV19
J: TRBJ2-3
CDR3: CASTDYYGGTDTQYF

length: 15
V: TRBV5-1
J: TRBJ2-5
CDR3: CASSLDGLEQETQYF

length: 16
V: TRBV4-1
J: TRBJ2-2
CDR3: CASSPPAGWNTGELFF

length: 15
V: TRBV25-1
J: TRBJ1-1
CDR3: CASSPFQGKATEAFF

length: 15
V: TRBV3-1
J: TRBJ2-1
CDR3: CASSQRGQGAGEQFF

length: 15
V: TRBV12-3/TRBV12-4
J: TRBJ2-2
CDR3: CASSFQGVLAGELFF

length: 13
V: TRBV5-6
J: TRBJ2-5
CDR3: CASSLSLEETQYF

length: 17
V: TRBV7-6
J: TRBJ2-1
CDR3: CASSLGGTSDYYNEQFF

length: 14
V: TRBV5-5
J: TRBJ2-3
CDR3: CASKMGGGTDTQYF

length: 17
V: TRBV4-1
J: TRBJ1-2
CDR3: CASSQDQTGSFPRGYTF

length: 16
V: TRBV5-4
J: TRBJ2-3
CDR3: CASSTPPSGTGDTQYF

length: 15
V: TRBV6-6
J: TRBJ1-1
CDR3: CASSRKRQGRTEAFF

length: 17
V: TRBV4-1
J: TRBJ2-6
CDR3: CASSQGQGVDGANVLTF

length: 14
V: TRBV5-1
J: TRBJ1-2
CDR3: CASSKTGFAGGYTF

length: 12
V: TRBV21-1
J: TRBJ2-5
CDR3: CASSKDTETQYF

length: 13
V: TRBV10-2
J: TRBJ1-3
CDR3: CASTGSAGNTIYF

length: 12
V: TRBV20-1
J: TRBJ1-2
CDR3: CSARIVASGYTF

length: 13
V: TRBV5-1
J: TRBJ1-1
CDR3: CASLPPGFRGAFF

length: 13
V: TRBV24-1
J: TRBJ2-7
CDR3: CATSPGQKYEQYF

length: 17
V: TRBV5-1
J: TRBJ1-2
CDR3: CASSTDRGAGGSYGYTF

length: 13
V: TRBV15
J: TRBJ1-1
CDR3: CATGARMNTEAFF

length: 12
V: TRBV6-5
J: TRBJ1-1
CDR3: CASSSMWNEAFF

length: 13
V: TRBV10-3
J: TRBJ1-1
CDR3: CAISEGQGAKAFF

length: 12
V: TRBV29-1
J: TRBJ2-4
CDR3: CSVEGGTNIQYF

length: 16
V: TRBV5-1
J: TRBJ1-3
CDR3: CASSLDGQNSGNTIYF